These 10 T cell receptor beta chains originate from one sample sequenced in a study of cytomegalovirus exposure and HLA in healthy donors. Vbeta (60) and Jbeta (13) primers were used in the PCR. Method: immunoSEQ multiplex PCR; TCRdb's copy keeps in-frame clones and lacks some. The table lists 150,000 to 190,000 clones, 70% to 90% of them singletons. Sequenced: PBMCs. The receptors originated from a young woman in good health and CMV-seronegative.

J is TRBJ2-7 and V is TRBV7-2, with 8 bases aligning to TRBD1. The CDR3 covers 16 residues. The V gene end was trimmed by 1 base and the J gene end by 6 bases; junction bases not matched to a gene: 11. The germline gives CDR1 SGHTA, CDR2 FQGNSA. The CDR3 region is CASSLGPRDRYGEQYF. The CDR3 region has the DNA TGTGCCAGCAGCTTAGGCCCACGGGACAGGTATGGCGAGCAGTACTTC.

This chain connects TRBV5-3 to TRBJ2-3; 7 bases agree with TRBD2. TRBV5-3 is reported as an ORF; its role is uncertain. V lost 4 bases to trimming and J lost 4 bases; unmatched junction nucleotides: 15. CDR3 length equals 17 residues. CDR3 protein: CARSTGRSGTPPDTQYF. As DNA, the CDR3 is TGTGCCAGAAGCACTGGTCGGAGCGGGACCCCCCCAGATACGCAGTATTTT.

The chain carries TRBV6-5 and TRBJ2-5, with D possibly TRBD2 on 5 matching bases. The DNA end is a closer match to TRBJ2-7, so the J assignment may be wrong. The CDR3 is 14 amino acids. Germline CDR1 reads MNHEY; CDR2 reads SVGAGI. CDR3 DNA: TGTGCCAGCAGTTACTCGACTACTTACTACGAGCAGTACTTC. Its protein is CASSYSTTYYEQYF.

V gene TRBV7-2 combines with J gene TRBJ2-5; 15 nucleotides agree with TRBD2. Germline CDR1 SGHTA, CDR2 FQGNSA. The CDR3 extends over 17 amino acids. Trimming took 4 bases from V and 5 from J; bases not matched to a gene: 8. CDR3 sequence reads: CASSSRTSGRAGETQYF. The CDR3 bases are TGTGCCAGCAGCTCCCGGACTAGCGGGAGGGCCGGGGAGACCCAGTACTTC.

The rearrangement joins TRBV10-1 to TRBJ2-7, with 8 bases identical to TRBD2. Looked up from germline, CDR1 is WNHNN and CDR2 is SYGVQD (reference sequence). CDR3 length equals 14 residues. V shed 3 bases, J shed 0 bases, and the junction held 1 base outside the gene matches. CDR3 nucleotides: TGCGCCAGCAGTGACGGGGGGGACTCCTACGAGCAGTACTTC. It yields the protein CASSDGGDSYEQYF.

This rearrangement joins TRBV7-9 to TRBJ2-1; TRBD1 is a possible D gene (5 bases). CDR1 is SEHNR and CDR2 is FQNEAQ in the germline V gene (reference sequence). The ends were cut back, 4 bases at V and 7 bases at J, with 8 bases in the middle. This CDR3 contains 12 residues. As DNA, the CDR3 is TGTGCCAGCAGCTCTGACAGAAATGAGCAGTTCTTC. Its translation is CASSSDRNEQFF.

V usage is TRBV4-1 and J usage is TRBJ2-5, with TRBD2 matching over 8 bases. Germline CDR1 reads MGHRA; CDR2 reads YSYEKL. The CDR3 is 16 residues long. Unmatched junction bases numbered 8, after V lost 0 bases and J lost 5 bases. The CDR3 sequence: CASSQDRGGGRETQYF. The CDR3 DNA is TGCGCCAGCAGCCAAGATCGGGGCGGGGGGCGGGAGACCCAGTACTTC.

The chain carries TRBV13 and TRBJ2-7; 11 bases are shared with TRBD2. The germline gives CDR1 PRHDT, CDR2 FYEKMQ (reference sequence). CDR3 size: 15 residues. V gave up 0 bases and J gave up 10 bases; unmatched junction bases: 8. The DNA of the CDR3 is TGTGCCAGCAGCTTAGGGACTAGCGGGACTAGCGGCCAGTACTTC. This codes for CASSLGTSGTSGQYF.

V usage is TRBV29-1 and J usage is TRBJ2-1, with TRBD2 matching 15 bases. The CDR3 runs to 17 residues. Germline V lookup: CDR1 SQVTM, CDR2 ANQGSEA. The V segment lost 5 bases and the J segment 3 bases; nucleotides outside the gene matches: 8. CDR3 coding DNA: TGCAGCGTTCTTTCGGGACTAGCGGGGGGAAACTACAATGAGCAGTTCTTC. It yields the protein CSVLSGLAGGNYNEQFF.

The CDR3 loop is CASSKAAGGMVYEQYF. In DNA, the CDR3 is TGTGCCAGCAGCAAAGCGGCGGGGGGCATGGTCTACGAGCAGTACTTC. J is TRBJ2-7 and V is TRBV21-1; the table's D call of TRBD2 was not tested on the DNA. TRBV21-1 is listed as a pseudogene. The CDR3 is 16 residues long.